This TCR beta chain stems from a study of preoperative IRX-2 immunotherapy in early breast cancer. The V gene's germline CDR1 is ENHRY and CDR2 SYGVKD. The CDR3 is 15 residues long. The V and J ends lost 5 bases and 7 bases, in that order; junction bases with no gene match: 11. Produced via immunoSEQ multiplex PCR; TCRdb's table is partial and in-frame only. Of about 43,000 clones in the sample, approximately 94% are singletons; the top ten hold around 1.6%. Treatment of the sample: preoperative locoregional IRX-2 cytokine immunotherapy. Preoperative locoregional IRX-2 cytokine immunotherapy was tested in the phase Ib source study.

This TCR came from a human donor with breast cancer. The chain recombines TRBV10-3 with TRBJ2-1; 7 bases align to TRBD2. The sample here was tumor tissue, taken after IRX-2 immunotherapy. CDR3 region: CAISLGRTSTNEQFF. CDR3 in DNA: TGTGCCATCAGTCTCGGAAGGACTAGTACAAATGAGCAGTTCTTC.